These T cell receptor beta chains were read from a single sample in a study of cytomegalovirus exposure and HLA in healthy donors. Produced via immunoSEQ multiplex PCR; TCRdb's table is partial and in-frame only. The sample includes about 280,000 clones, around 89% of them seen just once. Sequenced sample: PBMCs. The receptors stem from a woman aged 18-30 years in good health and CMV-seronegative. The CDR3 runs from the conserved cysteine through the conserved F or W. D genes are given only for firm matches. Clone size, where shown, is once, few, many, or a class for clones that have expanded.

D gene: NA; V gene: TRBV28; J gene: TRBJ1-2; clone size: NA; CDR3 protein: CASSSPLIPEGYTF; CDR3 DNA: TGTGCCAGCAGTTCCCCCCTCATTCCCGAGGGCTACACCTTC
D gene: TRBD2; V gene: TRBV4-2; J gene: TRBJ2-1; clone size: NA; CDR3 protein: CASSATSGSDEQFF; CDR3 DNA: TGTGCCAGCAGCGCGACTAGCGGGAGCGATGAGCAGTTCTTC
D gene: TRBD2; V gene: TRBV5-1; J gene: TRBJ2-2; clone size: NA; CDR3 protein: CASSLVRGRDTGELFF; CDR3 DNA: TGCGCCAGCAGCTTGGTGCGCGGGAGGGACACCGGGGAGCTGTTTTTT
D gene: NA; V gene: TRBV28; J gene: TRBJ1-5; clone size: few; CDR3 protein: CASRHLTTGWNQPQHF; CDR3 DNA: TGTGCCAGCAGACATCTTACGACAGGATGGAATCAGCCCCAGCATTTT
D gene: TRBD1; V gene: TRBV28; J gene: TRBJ2-1; clone size: NA; CDR3 protein: CASRHRQGAIYEQFF; CDR3 DNA: TGTGCCAGCAGACACAGACAGGGGGCGATCTATGAGCAGTTCTTC
D gene: NA; V gene: TRBV27; J gene: TRBJ2-1; clone size: once; CDR3 protein: CASRDSLSSYNEQFF; CDR3 DNA: TGTGCCAGCAGGGACTCCTTAAGCTCCTACAATGAGCAGTTCTTC
D gene: NA; V gene: TRBV4-3; J gene: TRBJ2-1; clone size: NA; CDR3 protein: CASSQEPRPGDLYNEQFF; CDR3 DNA: TGCGCCAGCAGCCAAGAACCCCGGCCAGGGGACCTTTACAATGAGCAGTTCTTC
D gene: TRBD2; V gene: TRBV6-1; J gene: TRBJ2-3; clone size: NA; CDR3 protein: CASSEAAGDTDTQYF; CDR3 DNA: TGTGCCAGCAGTGAAGCAGCGGGAGATACAGATACGCAGTATTTT
D gene: NA; V gene: TRBV5-6; J gene: TRBJ2-7; clone size: NA; CDR3 protein: CASSFWGTGSHYEQYF; CDR3 DNA: TGTGCCAGCAGCTTTTGGGGGACCGGGAGCCACTACGAGCAGTACTTC
D gene: TRBD1; V gene: TRBV2; J gene: TRBJ1-1; clone size: NA; CDR3 protein: CASSEDRGTEAFF; CDR3 DNA: TGTGCCAGCAGCGAGGACAGGGGCACTGAAGCTTTCTTT
D gene: NA; V gene: TRBV4-2; J gene: TRBJ2-1; clone size: NA; CDR3 protein: CASSQDRDLGREQFF; CDR3 DNA: TGTGCCAGCAGCCAAGATAGAGACTTGGGTCGAGAGCAGTTCTTC
D gene: TRBD1; V gene: TRBV11-2; J gene: TRBJ1-1; clone size: NA; CDR3 protein: CASSPARGPGTEAFF; CDR3 DNA: TGTGCCAGCAGCCCCGCGAGGGGGCCGGGCACTGAAGCTTTCTTT
D gene: TRBD1; V gene: TRBV18; J gene: TRBJ2-7; clone size: once; CDR3 protein: CASSPQRWDRGGEQYF; CDR3 DNA: TGTGCCAGCTCACCACAGCGGTGGGACAGGGGTGGCGAGCAGTACTTC
D gene: NA; V gene: TRBV14; J gene: TRBJ2-1; clone size: NA; CDR3 protein: CASSQDTNRGNEQFF; CDR3 DNA: TGTGCCAGCAGCCAAGACACCAATCGCGGCAATGAGCAGTTCTTC
D gene: TRBD2; V gene: TRBV5-1; J gene: TRBJ2-7; clone size: NA; CDR3 protein: CASSYLAGVSSYEQYF; CDR3 DNA: TGCGCCAGCAGCTACCTAGCGGGAGTAAGCTCCTACGAGCAGTACTTC
D gene: TRBD2; V gene: TRBV11-2; J gene: TRBJ2-7; clone size: once; CDR3 protein: CASSSHPLEGGGHEQYF; CDR3 DNA: TGTGCCAGCAGCTCTCACCCTCTAGAGGGCGGGGGTCACGAGCAGTACTTC
D gene: TRBD2; V gene: TRBV5-6; J gene: TRBJ2-1; clone size: NA; CDR3 protein: CASSLVAGGPGEQFF; CDR3 DNA: TGTGCCAGCAGCTTGGTGGCGGGAGGGCCAGGCGAGCAGTTCTTC
D gene: NA; V gene: TRBV6-7; J gene: TRBJ2-1; clone size: NA; CDR3 protein: CASTGIGGTSFNEQFF; CDR3 DNA: TGTGCCAGCACCGGTATTGGGGGGACGTCTTTCAATGAGCAGTTCTTC